This TCR beta chain came from a study of blood T cell repertoires in COVID-19. Study at large: From the United States, Italy and Spain came samples of acute and convalescent COVID-19. T cells, B-cell-depleted T cells, or PBMCs provided the cDNA or gDNA that served as material.

This CDR3 spans 15 amino acids. The germline gives CDR1 SGHTA, CDR2 FQGNSA. Losses at the gene ends were 4 bases for V and 2 bases for J; bases not matched to a gene: 4. Authors' methods: Quantification of nucleated cells was approximated via reference gene primer amplification. The data were produced by immunoSEQ multiplex PCR, yet TCRdb's version contains in-frame clones alone and is incomplete. V, J and clone size derive from that table, while D and trimming were established from the DNA sequence. Of about 200,000 clones listed, roughly 90% are singletons. The clonotype was recovered from a man between 18 and 35 years old with active or convalescent COVID-19. Sequencing was performed on peripheral blood. V is TRBV7-2 and J is TRBJ1-3; 8 bases map to TRBD1. This CDR3 is CASSSATGAGNTIYF. The CDR3 coding sequence is TGTGCCAGCAGCTCTGCGACAGGGGCTGGAAACACCATATATTTT.